The 19 T cell receptor beta chains presented below share a single source sample, sequenced in a study of blood T cells in healthy people across ages (dated by TCRdb to 2013 to 2016). Preparation of the library involved 5' RACE. The instrument given in TCRdb is Illumina HiSeq 2500. A second about 6 to 11 cycle PCR used a sample-barcoded 5' primer and a J-beta primer mix. TCRdb reprocessed the public reads (quality trimming at Q25 with fastp, clone calling with MiXCR) and kept in-frame beta chains. One record per CDR3 amino acid sequence lists the most common genes and DNA. The sample includes 1.5 million to 2 million distinct CDR3 sequences, with about 28% observed a single time. The ten largest make up over 7% of the sample. Specimen: blood. These receptors were taken from a woman in her thirties in good health.

V usage is TRBV12-3 or TRBV12-4 and J usage is TRBJ2-7; no definite D call. This CDR3 spans 13 amino acids. V lost 3 bases and J 10 bases, leaving 16 bases between the germline ends. Written as DNA, the CDR3 is TGTGCCAGCAGTTTGAGTGCCGGCGGCGAACAGTACTTC. This translates into CASSLSAGGEQYF.

Turning to this clonotype: A clone one base away is much larger, so this may be a read error. The V and J genes are TRBV14 and TRBJ2-5; D may be TRBD2 (6 bases). CDR3 length: 13 amino acids. Germline V gene lookup returns CDR1 SGHDN and CDR2 FVKESK. For the CDR3, the DNA is TGTGCCAGCAGCCTGACTAGTGAGGAGACCCAGTGCTTC. As protein: CASSLTSEETQCF.

This clonotype has ten or more counts. This chain links TRBV7-9 with TRBJ1-2; D is undetermined. The length of the CDR3 is 13 residues. The ends were cut back, 0 bases at V and 8 bases at J, with 10 bases in the middle. Germline V gene sequence: CDR1 SEHNR, CDR2 FQNEAQ (reference sequence). CDR3 coding DNA: TGTGCCAGCAGCTTAGCCGGAGCGGCAGGCTACACCTTC. Amino acids: CASSLAGAAGYTF.

This clonotype appeared many times. CDR3 in amino acids: CASSLGRGRTQYF. For the CDR3, the DNA is TGTGCCAGCAGTTTAGGCAGGGGGAGGACCCAGTACTTC. V and J are TRBV28 and TRBJ2-5, with 7 bases fitting TRBD1. The CDR3 is 13 residues long. Germline V gene lookup returns CDR1 MDHEN and CDR2 SYDVKM. After removal of 2 bases from V and 7 bases from J, the junction contained 4 bases not matched to a gene.

This chain connects TRBV2 to TRBJ2-5; possibly TRBD1 or TRBD2 for D (5 bases each). The CDR3 length is 12 residues. Trimming took 6 bases from V and 4 from J, leaving 9 bases between them. The germline CDR1 and CDR2 sequences are SNHLY and FYNNEI. CDR3 sequence (DNA): TGTGCCAGCAGCAGGGAGTCAGAGACCCAGTACTTC. Its translation is CASSRESETQYF.

This clonotype was picked up a small number of times. The chain combines TRBV28 with TRBJ2-1, with unresolved D. CDR3 length equals 13 residues. The germline V gene encodes CDR1 MDHEN and CDR2 SYDVKM. V was clipped by 5 bases and J by 5 bases, with 10 bases between them. As DNA, the CDR3 is TGTGCCAGCAGTGAGTACGGAAACAATGAGCAGTTCTTC. Translation gives CASSEYGNNEQFF.

The table lists this clonotype with many counts. The genes are TRBV20-1 and TRBJ2-7; TRBD1 agrees at 8 bases. Germline V lookup: CDR1 DFQATT, CDR2 SNEGSKA (reference sequence). The CDR3 has 15 amino acids. V lost 4 bases and J lost 3; bases outside the gene matches: 11. DNA for the CDR3: TGCAGTGCTACTGATCCGGGACAGGTATACTACGAGCAGTACTTC. Protein product: CSATDPGQVYYEQYF.

The sample holds a few counts of this clonotype. This chain joins TRBV12-3 or TRBV12-4 and TRBJ1-2; perhaps TRBD1 as D (6 bases). CDR3 size: 15 residues. The germline V and J ends were trimmed by 6 bases and 4 bases, with 18 bases remaining between them. In DNA, the CDR3 is TGTGCCAGCAGCCAAGGGGCCAACAGGGCCTATGGCTACACCTTC. It specifies CASSQGANRAYGYTF.

As concerns this clonotype: With a much larger clone just one base away, this may be a read error. The chain couples TRBV2 to TRBJ2-5; possibly TRBD2 for D (6 bases). V dropped 11 bases and J dropped 4 bases, with 14 bases sitting between them. The CDR3 length is 12 residues. CDR1 is SNHLY and CDR2 is FYNNEI in the germline V gene. The CDR3 DNA is TGTGCCGGAGGGTCCCCCCCAGAGACCCAGTACTTC. Protein: CAGGSPPETQYF.

This clonotype was counted at least ten times. The junction departs from germline at one end; a sequencing error may be responsible. V gene TRBV5-1 combines with J gene TRBJ2-7; TRBD2 is a possible D gene (5 bases). CDR3 length equals 14 residues. CDR1 is SGHRS, CDR2 YFSETQ, per germline. The CDR3 nucleotides are TGTGCCAGCAGCCTAGTGGGGAGTTCCTACGAGCAGTACTTC. It is translated as CASSLVGSSYEQYF.

The chain is built from TRBV7-6 and TRBJ1-1; maybe TRBD1 (5 bases). In germline, CDR1 is SGHVS, CDR2 FNYEAQ. Trimming stripped 7 bases from V and 4 bases from J, with 19 bases between. This CDR3 is 15 amino acids long. The CDR3 DNA reads as TGTGCCAGCACCCGAACAGGCGGCGGGACCACTGAAGCTTTCTTT. Translated, it gives CASTRTGGGTTEAFF.

J is TRBJ2-7 and V is TRBV10-3; 7 bases are shared with TRBD1. Germline CDR1 reads ENHRY; CDR2 reads SYGVKD. The CDR3 contains 14 residues. After removal of 6 bases from V and 3 bases from J, the junction contained 8 bases not matched to a gene. The CDR3 nucleotides are TGTGCCATCAGCTACGGGACAGATAACTACGAGCAGTACTTC. It yields the protein CAISYGTDNYEQYF.

The chain is built from TRBV7-9 and TRBJ1-1, with TRBD1 matching 7 bases. Germline trimming cut 5 bases from V and 1 base from J; bases unmatched to any gene: 16. Germline V gene lookup returns CDR1 SEHNR and CDR2 FQNEAQ (reference sequence). The CDR3 covers 18 residues. The CDR3 coding sequence is TGTGCCAGCAGCCAATTTCGATTTAAGGGGGCGGGGAACACTGAAGCTTTCTTT. This gives the protein CASSQFRFKGAGNTEAFF.

Comments on this clonotype: Its ends do not fully match the called genes, so a read error is possible. The chain joins TRBV12-3 or TRBV12-4 to TRBJ2-3, with D unclear. The length of the CDR3 is 13 residues. Here the CDR3 DNA reads TGTGCCGGCAGCCCACGGGCCACAGATACGCAGTATTTT. It translates to CAGSPRATDTQYF.

Only a few counts were recorded for this clonotype. V gene TRBV7-2 combines with J gene TRBJ2-5, with D perhaps TRBD2 (7 bases). Germline CDR1 is SGHTA and CDR2 is FQGNSA. Trimming took 5 bases from V and 4 from J, leaving 20 bases between them. The CDR3 length is 16 residues. The DNA for the CDR3 is TGTGCCAGCAGCGGAGGGGGAGCGGGATTCGTAGAGACCCAGTACTTC. Encoded protein: CASSGGGAGFVETQYF. Filled out from reference TRBV7-2 and TRBJ2-5, the complete variable domain reads GAGVSQSPSNKVTEKGKDVELRCDPISGHTALYWYRQSLGQGLEFLIYFQGNSAPDKSGLPSDRFSAERTGGSVSTLTIQRTQQEDSAVYLCASSGGGAGFVETQYFGPGTRLLVL.

This clonotype was found many times. The rearrangement uses TRBV4-3 and TRBJ2-1; 9 positions match TRBD1. Per the germline V gene, CDR1 is LGHNA and CDR2 is YSLEER. The CDR3 totals 15 residues. The ends lost 3 bases at V and 4 bases at J; junction bases unmatched: 4. The CDR3 spells CASSQAGTGYNEQFF. CDR3 in DNA: TGCGCCAGCAGCCAGGCCGGGACAGGGTACAATGAGCAGTTCTTC.

This clonotype was counted a single time. The rearrangement links TRBV4-3 to TRBJ1-4; possible D gene TRBD1, 6 bases. Germline V gene lookup returns CDR1 LGHNA and CDR2 YSLEER. The CDR3 runs to 17 residues. With 0 bases removed from V and 0 bases from J, the gap between germline ends came to 11 bases. CDR3 bases: TGCGCCAGCAGCCAAGAGGGGGCGATTGCAACTAATGAAAAACTGTTTTTT. This encodes CASSQEGAIATNEKLFF.

The rearrangement joins TRBV20-1 to TRBJ1-2, with 12 bases that match TRBD1. Germline CDR1 and CDR2: DFQATT and SNEGSKA (reference sequence). The CDR3 sequence is 15 residues long. V lost 0 bases and J lost 7; bases outside the gene matches: 6. CDR3 nucleotides: TGCAGTGCTAGAGAAACGGGACAGGGGGCTTTTGGCTACACCTTC. It codes for CSARETGQGAFGYTF.

In regard to this clonotype: A much bigger clone sits one base away, suggesting this may be a read error. This rearrangement joins TRBV20-1 to TRBJ2-5, with D possibly TRBD2 on 7 matching bases. The CDR3 contains 17 residues. CDR1 and CDR2 (germline): DFQATT, SNEGSKA (reference sequence). The CDR3 DNA reads TGCAGTGCTAGACCGCCCAGGGGTCTAGCGGTAAAAGAGGCCCAGTACTTC. This translates into CSARPPRGLAVKEAQYF.